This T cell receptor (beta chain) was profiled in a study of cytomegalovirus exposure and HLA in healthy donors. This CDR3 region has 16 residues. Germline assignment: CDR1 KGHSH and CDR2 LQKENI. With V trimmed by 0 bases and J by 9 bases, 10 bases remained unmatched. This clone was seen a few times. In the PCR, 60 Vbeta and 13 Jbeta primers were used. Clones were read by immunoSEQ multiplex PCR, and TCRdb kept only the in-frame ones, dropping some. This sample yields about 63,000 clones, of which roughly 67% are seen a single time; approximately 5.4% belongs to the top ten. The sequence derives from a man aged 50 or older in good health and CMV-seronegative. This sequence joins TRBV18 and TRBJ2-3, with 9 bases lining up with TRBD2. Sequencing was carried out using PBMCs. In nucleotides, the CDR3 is TGTGCCAGCTCACCACCGTGGCGGGGGGGGCCCTGGACGCAGTATTTT. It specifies CASSPPWRGGPWTQYF.